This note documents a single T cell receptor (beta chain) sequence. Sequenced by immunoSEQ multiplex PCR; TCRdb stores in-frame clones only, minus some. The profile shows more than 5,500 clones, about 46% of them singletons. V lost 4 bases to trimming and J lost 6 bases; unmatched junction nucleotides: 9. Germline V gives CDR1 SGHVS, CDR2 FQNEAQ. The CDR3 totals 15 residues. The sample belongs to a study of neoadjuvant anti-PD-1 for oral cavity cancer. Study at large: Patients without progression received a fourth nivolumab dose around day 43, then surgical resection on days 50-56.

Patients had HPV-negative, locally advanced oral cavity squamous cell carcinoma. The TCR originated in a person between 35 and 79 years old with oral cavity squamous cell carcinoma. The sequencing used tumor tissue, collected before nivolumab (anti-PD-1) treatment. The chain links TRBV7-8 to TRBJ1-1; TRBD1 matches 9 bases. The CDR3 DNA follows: TGTGCCAGCAGCTCGATGGGACAGGGTCAGTCTGAAGCTTTCTTT. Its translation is CASSSMGQGQSEAFF.